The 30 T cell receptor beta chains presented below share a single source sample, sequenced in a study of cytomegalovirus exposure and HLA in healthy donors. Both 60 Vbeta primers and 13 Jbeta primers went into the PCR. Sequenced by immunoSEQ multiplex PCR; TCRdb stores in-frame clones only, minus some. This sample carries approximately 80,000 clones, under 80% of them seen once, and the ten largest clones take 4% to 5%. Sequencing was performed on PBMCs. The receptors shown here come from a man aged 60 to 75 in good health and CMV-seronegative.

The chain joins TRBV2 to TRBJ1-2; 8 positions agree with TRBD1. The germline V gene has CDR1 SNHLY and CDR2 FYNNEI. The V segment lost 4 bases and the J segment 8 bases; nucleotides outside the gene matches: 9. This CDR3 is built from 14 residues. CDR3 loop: CASSGWTGSEGYTF. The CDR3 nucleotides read TGTGCCAGCAGTGGCTGGACAGGGTCCGAGGGCTACACCTTC.

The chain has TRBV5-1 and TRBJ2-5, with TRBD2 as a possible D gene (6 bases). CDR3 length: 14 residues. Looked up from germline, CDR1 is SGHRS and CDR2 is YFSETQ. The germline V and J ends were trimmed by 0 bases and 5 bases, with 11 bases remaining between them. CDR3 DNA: TGCGCCAGCAGCTTGGGGGGGGTAGGCGAGACCCAGTACTTC. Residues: CASSLGGVGETQYF. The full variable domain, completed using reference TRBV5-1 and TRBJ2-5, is KAGVTQTPRYLIKTRGQQVTLSCSPISGHRSVSWYQQTPGQGLQFLFEYFSETQRNKGNFPGRFSGRQFSNSRSEMNVSTLELGDSALYLCASSLGGVGETQYFGPGTRLLVL.

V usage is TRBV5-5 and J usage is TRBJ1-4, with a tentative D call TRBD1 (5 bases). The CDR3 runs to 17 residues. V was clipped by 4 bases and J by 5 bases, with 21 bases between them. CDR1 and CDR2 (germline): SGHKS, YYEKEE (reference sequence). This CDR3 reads CASSLHLVGGVNEKLFF. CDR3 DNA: TGTGCCAGCAGCCTCCATCTAGTAGGAGGGGTAAATGAAAAACTGTTTTTT.

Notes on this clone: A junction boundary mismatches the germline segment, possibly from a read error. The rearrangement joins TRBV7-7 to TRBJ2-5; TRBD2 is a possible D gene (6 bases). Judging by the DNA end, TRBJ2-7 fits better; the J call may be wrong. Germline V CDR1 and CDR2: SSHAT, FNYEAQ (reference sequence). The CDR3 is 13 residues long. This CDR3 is CASSPGTFYEQYF. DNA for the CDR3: TGTGCTAGCAGCCCGGGGACTTTCTACGAGCAGTACTTC.

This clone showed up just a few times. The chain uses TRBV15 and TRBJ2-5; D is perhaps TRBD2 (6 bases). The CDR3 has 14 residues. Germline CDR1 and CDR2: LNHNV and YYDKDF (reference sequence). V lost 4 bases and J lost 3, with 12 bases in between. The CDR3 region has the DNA TGTGCCACCAGCATCGGGGACTCCAAAGAGACCCAGTACTTC. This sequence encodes CATSIGDSKETQYF.

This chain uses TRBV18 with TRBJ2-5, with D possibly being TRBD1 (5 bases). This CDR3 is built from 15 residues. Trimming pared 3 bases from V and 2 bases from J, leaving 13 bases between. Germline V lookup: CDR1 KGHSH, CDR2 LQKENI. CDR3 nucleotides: TGTGCCAGCTCACCCTGGGGCAGCCTTCAAGAGACCCAGTACTTC. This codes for CASSPWGSLQETQYF.

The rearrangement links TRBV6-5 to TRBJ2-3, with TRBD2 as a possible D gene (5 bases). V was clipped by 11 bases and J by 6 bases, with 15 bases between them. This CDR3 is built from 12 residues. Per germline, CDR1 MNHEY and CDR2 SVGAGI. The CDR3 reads CAWASNGDTQYF. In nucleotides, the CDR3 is TGTGCCTGGGCTAGCAATGGGGATACGCAGTATTTT.

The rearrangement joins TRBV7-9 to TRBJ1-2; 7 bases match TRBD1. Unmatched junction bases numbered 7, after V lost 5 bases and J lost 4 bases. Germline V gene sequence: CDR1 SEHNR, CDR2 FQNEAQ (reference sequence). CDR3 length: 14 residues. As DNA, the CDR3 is TGTGCCAGCAGCCTCGCGGGACAGCCCTATGGCTACACCTTC. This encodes CASSLAGQPYGYTF.

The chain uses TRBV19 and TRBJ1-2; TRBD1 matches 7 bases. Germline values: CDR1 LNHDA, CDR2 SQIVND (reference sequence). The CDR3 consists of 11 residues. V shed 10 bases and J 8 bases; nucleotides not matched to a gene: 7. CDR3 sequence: CATLDRDGYTF. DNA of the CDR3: TGTGCCACCCTCGACAGGGACGGCTACACCTTC.

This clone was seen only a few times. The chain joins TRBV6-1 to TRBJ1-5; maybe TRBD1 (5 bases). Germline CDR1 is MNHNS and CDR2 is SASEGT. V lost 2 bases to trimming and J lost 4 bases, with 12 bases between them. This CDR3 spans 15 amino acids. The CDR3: CASSEIGGGNQPQHF. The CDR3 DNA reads TGTGCCAGCAGTGAAATTGGGGGGGGGAATCAGCCCCAGCATTTT.

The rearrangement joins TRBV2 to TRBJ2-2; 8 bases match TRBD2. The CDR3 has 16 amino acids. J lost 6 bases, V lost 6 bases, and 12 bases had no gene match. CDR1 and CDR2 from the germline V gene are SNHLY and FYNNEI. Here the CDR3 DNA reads TGTGCCAGCAGCGAGACAAGGACTAGCATCGCCGGGGAGCTGTTTTTT. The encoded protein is CASSETRTSIAGELFF.

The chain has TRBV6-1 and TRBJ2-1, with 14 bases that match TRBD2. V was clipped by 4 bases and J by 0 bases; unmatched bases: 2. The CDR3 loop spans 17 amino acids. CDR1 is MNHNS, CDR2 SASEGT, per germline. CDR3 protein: CASSGTSGGTSYNEQFF. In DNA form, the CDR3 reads TGTGCCAGCAGTGGGACTAGCGGGGGGACCTCCTACAATGAGCAGTTCTTC.

The CDR3 sequence: CASSLLLSGANVLTF. The CDR3 nucleotides read TGTGCCAGCAGCTTGCTCCTCTCTGGGGCCAACGTCCTGACTTTC. The chain is built from TRBV5-8 and TRBJ2-6; D remains ambiguous. CDR1 and CDR2 from the germline V gene are SGHTS and YDEGEE. The CDR3 runs to 15 residues. V was clipped by 1 base and J by 0 bases, with 5 bases between them.

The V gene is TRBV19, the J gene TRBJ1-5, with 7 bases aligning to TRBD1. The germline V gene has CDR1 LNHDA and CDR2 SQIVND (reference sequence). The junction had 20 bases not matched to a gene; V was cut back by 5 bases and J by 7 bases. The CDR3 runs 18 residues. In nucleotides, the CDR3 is TGTGCCAGTAGTCCCCTTGGCTCTGGGACAGCGGGTTGGCAGCCCCAGCATTTT. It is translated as CASSPLGSGTAGWQPQHF.

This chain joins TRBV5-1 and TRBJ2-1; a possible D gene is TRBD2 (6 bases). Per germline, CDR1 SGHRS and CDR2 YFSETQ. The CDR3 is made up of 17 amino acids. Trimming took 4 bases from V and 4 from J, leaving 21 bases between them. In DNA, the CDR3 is TGCGCCAGCAGCCCCCAGCCGACATCCGCGGGATACAATGAGCAGTTCTTC. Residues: CASSPQPTSAGYNEQFF.

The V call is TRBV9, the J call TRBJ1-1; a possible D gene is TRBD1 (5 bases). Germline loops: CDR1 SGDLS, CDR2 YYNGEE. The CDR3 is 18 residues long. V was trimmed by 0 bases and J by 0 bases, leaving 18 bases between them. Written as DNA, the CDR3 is TGTGCCAGCAGCGTAGAGGGGACTTTGGGGGGGGTGAACACTGAAGCTTTCTTT. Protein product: CASSVEGTLGGVNTEAFF.

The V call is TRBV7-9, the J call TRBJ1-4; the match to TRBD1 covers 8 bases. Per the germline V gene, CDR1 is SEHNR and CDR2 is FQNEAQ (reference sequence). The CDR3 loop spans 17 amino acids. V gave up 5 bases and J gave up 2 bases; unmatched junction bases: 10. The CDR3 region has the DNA TGTGCCAGCAGCCCTGACAGGGGTCAATGGACTAATGAAAAACTGTTTTTT. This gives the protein CASSPDRGQWTNEKLFF.

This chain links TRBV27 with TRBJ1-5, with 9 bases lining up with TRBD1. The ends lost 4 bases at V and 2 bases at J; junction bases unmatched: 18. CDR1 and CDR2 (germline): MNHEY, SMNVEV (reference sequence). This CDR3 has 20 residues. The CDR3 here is CASSSTPGTGRFRGNQPQHF. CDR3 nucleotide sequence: TGTGCCAGCAGTTCAACACCCGGGACAGGGAGGTTTCGGGGCAATCAGCCCCAGCATTTT.

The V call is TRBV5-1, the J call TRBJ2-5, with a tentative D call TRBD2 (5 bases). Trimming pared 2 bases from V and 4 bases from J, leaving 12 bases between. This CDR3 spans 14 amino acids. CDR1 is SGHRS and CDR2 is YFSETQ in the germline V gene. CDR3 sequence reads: CASSLGLGGETQYF. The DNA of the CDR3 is TGCGCCAGCAGCTTAGGACTGGGCGGAGAGACCCAGTACTTC.

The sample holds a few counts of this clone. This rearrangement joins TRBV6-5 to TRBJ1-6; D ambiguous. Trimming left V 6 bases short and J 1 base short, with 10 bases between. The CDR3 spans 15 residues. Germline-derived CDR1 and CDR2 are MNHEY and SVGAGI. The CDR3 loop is CASREGGSYNSPLHF. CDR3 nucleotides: TGTGCCAGCAGGGAGGGAGGATCCTATAATTCACCCCTCCACTTT.

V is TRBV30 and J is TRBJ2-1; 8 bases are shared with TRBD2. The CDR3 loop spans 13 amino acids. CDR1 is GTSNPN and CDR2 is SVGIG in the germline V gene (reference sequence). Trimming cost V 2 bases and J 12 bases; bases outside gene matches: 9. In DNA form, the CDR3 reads TGTGCCTGGAGTACTCGGGGGGGGGCGCCGCAGTTCTTC. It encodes CAWSTRGGAPQFF.

CDR3: CASSGQGLEKLFF. CDR3 sequence (DNA): TGTGCCAGCTCCGGACAGGGATTAGAAAAACTGTTTTTT. This chain uses TRBV18 with TRBJ1-4; 8 positions match TRBD1. The germline CDR1 and CDR2 sequences are KGHSH and LQKENI. This CDR3 contains 13 residues. V gave up 6 bases and J gave up 8 bases; unmatched junction bases: 5.

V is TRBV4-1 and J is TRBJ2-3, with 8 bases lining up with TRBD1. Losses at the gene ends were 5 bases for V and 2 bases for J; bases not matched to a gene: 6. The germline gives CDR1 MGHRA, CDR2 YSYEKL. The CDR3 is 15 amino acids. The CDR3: CASSSTGVYTDTQYF. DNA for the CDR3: TGCGCCAGCAGCTCGACAGGGGTTTACACAGATACGCAGTATTTT.

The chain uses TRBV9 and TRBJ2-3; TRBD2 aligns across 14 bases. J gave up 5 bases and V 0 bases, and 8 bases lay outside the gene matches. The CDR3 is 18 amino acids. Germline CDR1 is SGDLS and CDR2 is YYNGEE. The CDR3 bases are TGTGCCAGCAGCGTAGGGGAGACTAGCGGGGGGGCGGGAGATACGCAGTATTTT. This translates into CASSVGETSGGAGDTQYF.

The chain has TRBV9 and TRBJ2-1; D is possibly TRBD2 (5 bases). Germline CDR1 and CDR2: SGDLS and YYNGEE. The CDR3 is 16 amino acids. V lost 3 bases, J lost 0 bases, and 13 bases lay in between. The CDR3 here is CASSARDVSSYNEQFF. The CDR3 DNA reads TGTGCCAGCAGCGCGAGGGATGTGAGCTCCTACAATGAGCAGTTCTTC. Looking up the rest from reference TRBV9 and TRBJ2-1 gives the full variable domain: DSGVTQTPKHLITATGQRVTLRCSPRSGDLSVYWYQQSLDQGLQFLIQYYNGEERAKGNILERFSAQQFPDLHSELNLSSLELGDSALYFCASSARDVSSYNEQFFGPGTRLTVL.

The CDR3 loop reads CASSLARGGKDTQYF. The CDR3 DNA is TGTGCCAGCAGCTTAGCGCGGGGCGGTAAAGATACGCAGTATTTT. The V and J genes are TRBV7-6 and TRBJ2-3; D perhaps matches TRBD2 (6 bases). V lost 0 bases, J lost 5 bases, and 12 bases lay in between. CDR1 SGHVS and CDR2 FNYEAQ come from the germline V gene. This CDR3 spans 15 amino acids.

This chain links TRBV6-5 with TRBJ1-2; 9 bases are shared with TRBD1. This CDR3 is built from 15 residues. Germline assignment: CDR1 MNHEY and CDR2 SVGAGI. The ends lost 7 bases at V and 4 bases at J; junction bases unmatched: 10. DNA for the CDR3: TGTGCCAGCACTCTATCCGGGACAGGGCGCTATGGCTACACCTTC. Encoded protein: CASTLSGTGRYGYTF.

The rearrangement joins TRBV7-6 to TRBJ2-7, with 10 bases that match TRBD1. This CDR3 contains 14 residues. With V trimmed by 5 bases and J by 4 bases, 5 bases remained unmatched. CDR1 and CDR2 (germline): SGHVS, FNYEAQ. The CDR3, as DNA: TGTGCCAGCAGCCCCCGGGACAGGGGTTACGAGCAGTACTTC. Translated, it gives CASSPRDRGYEQYF.

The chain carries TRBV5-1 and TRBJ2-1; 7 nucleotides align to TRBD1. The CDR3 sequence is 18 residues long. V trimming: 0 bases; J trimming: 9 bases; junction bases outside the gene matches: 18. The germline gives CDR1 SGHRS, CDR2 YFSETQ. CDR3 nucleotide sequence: TGCGCCAGCAGCTTGGAAGGGGGCTCTTCCGCGCGGCTTGGTGAGCAGTTCTTC. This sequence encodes CASSLEGGSSARLGEQFF.

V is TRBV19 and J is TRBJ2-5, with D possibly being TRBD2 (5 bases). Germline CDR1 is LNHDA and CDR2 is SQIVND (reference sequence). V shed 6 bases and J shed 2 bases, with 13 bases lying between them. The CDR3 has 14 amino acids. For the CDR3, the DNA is TGTGCCAGTAGACTAGGGTTAGGGCAAGAGACCCAGTACTTC. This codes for CASRLGLGQETQYF.